This entry is about one TCR beta chain. Its cognate antigen is unknown. This specimen belongs to a study of Ad26.COV2.S vaccination and SARS-CoV-2 variants. Background on the study: COV1001, an Ad26.COV2.S trial, supplied this vaccine-arm donor. Study results and caveats: TCR breadth and depth analyses may have underestimated total T cell responses.

The data were produced by immunoSEQ multiplex PCR, yet TCRdb's version contains in-frame clones alone and is incomplete. The repertoire has about 680,000 clones, 70% to 90% of them found once; the top ten carry roughly 1.5%. The treatment: over 15 received Ad26.COV2.S at low or high dose, single or two shots; about 5 received placebo; per-sample allocation not given. The study sampled participants on day 63 after the first vaccine or placebo injection. Vaccination used an Ad26 vector expressing Wuhan-strain SARS-CoV-2 spike. CDR1 and CDR2 from the germline V gene are SEHNR and FQNEAQ (reference sequence). This CDR3 spans 16 amino acids. With 1 base removed from V and 5 bases from J, the gap between germline ends came to 15 bases.

The receptor was isolated from a person aged 18-65 years who received the Ad26.COV2.S COVID-19 vaccine or a placebo. Sequencing was performed on peripheral blood, taken in a trial of Ad26.COV2.S vaccine versus placebo. The V gene is TRBV7-9, the J gene TRBJ2-1; TRBD2 is a possible D gene (6 bases). The CDR3 loop is CASSLEGLRGDNEQFF. The CDR3 DNA sequence: TGTGCCAGCAGCTTAGAGGGACTTAGAGGTGACAATGAGCAGTTCTTC.